This is a list of T cell receptor beta chains from one sample in a study of PD-1 blockade in classical Hodgkin lymphoma. Sequencing was performed with immunoSEQ multiplex PCR; in TCRdb, only in-frame clones are kept and a portion is missing. The data show about 13,000 clones, more than 75% seen once. Material: peripheral blood mononuclear cells (PBMCs), obtained at baseline. Every receptor here comes from a human donor with classical Hodgkin lymphoma. Each CDR3 is given with its conserved first and last residue. The order of the fields is V gene, D gene, CDR3 length, J gene, clone size, CDR3 DNA, CDR3 protein. D genes are given only for firm matches. Not every row has a clone size; where given, it reads once, few, many or a size class.

>TRBV18|.|11|TRBJ2-7|.
TGTGCCAGCTCGTCTGATTACGAGCAGTACTTC
CASSSDYEQYF
>TRBV28|TRBD1|14|TRBJ1-2|.
TGTGCCAGCAGTTTTGGGCAGGGGGCGCAAGGTTACACCTTC
CASSFGQGAQGYTF
>TRBV7-2|TRBD2|14|TRBJ2-1|.
TGTGCCAGCAGCTTGACTAGCGGGAGGAATGAGCAGTTCTTC
CASSLTSGRNEQFF
>TRBV2|.|13|TRBJ2-2|.
TGTGCCAGCAGTGAAGCGGGTTCCGGGGAGCTGTTTTTT
CASSEAGSGELFF
>TRBV6-6|TRBD2|15|TRBJ2-7|.
TGTGCCAGCAGTTTCGGGTCCAGCGGGGCATACGAGCAGTACTTC
CASSFGSSGAYEQYF
>TRBV5-1|.|14|TRBJ2-7|few
TGCGCCAGCAGCTTGGAGCACGGTGCCTACGAGCAGTACTTC
CASSLEHGAYEQYF
>TRBV19|.|14|TRBJ2-3|.
TGTGCCAGTACCCAGAGGTTTAGCACAGATACGCAGTATTTT
CASTQRFSTDTQYF
>TRBV7-2|.|15|TRBJ2-5|once
TGTGCCAGCAGCTTAGATGTGGACCCCCAAGAGACCCAGTACTTC
CASSLDVDPQETQYF
>TRBV10-1|.|14|TRBJ1-1|.
TGCGCCAGCAGTGAGGACAGATGGAACACTGAAGCTTTCTTT
CASSEDRWNTEAFF
>TRBV27|.|14|TRBJ2-1|.
TGTGCCAGCAGTGTGGTAGCCGGGACCCGCGAGCAGTTCTTC
CASSVVAGTREQFF
>TRBV18|.|15|TRBJ2-3|.
TGTGCCAGCTCACCACCGTCAGTGGTCACAGATACGCAGTATTTT
CASSPPSVVTDTQYF
>TRBV7-9|TRBD2|17|TRBJ2-2|medium-sized
TGTGCCAGCAGCACTCCTCTTAGCGGGAGAAACACCGGGGAGCTGTTTTTT
CASSTPLSGRNTGELFF
>TRBV7-6|TRBD1|13|TRBJ2-7|.
TGTGCCAGCAGCTCCCAGCAGGGGGCTGGGCAGTACTTC
CASSSQQGAGQYF
>TRBV13|TRBD2|18|TRBJ2-5|.
TGTGCCAGCAGCGGCGGGACTAGCGGGAGTTTTGGGCAAGAGACCCAGTACTTC
CASSGGTSGSFGQETQYF
>TRBV2|.|12|TRBJ2-7|.
TGTGCCAGCAGTGACATTTTGGAGGGGCAGTACTTC
CASSDILEGQYF
>TRBV10-3|TRBD1|12|TRBJ1-2|few
TGTGCCATCAGGACAGGGTACTATGGCTACACCTTC
CAIRTGYYGYTF
>TRBV28|.|15|TRBJ2-7|once
TGTGCCAGCAGTTTGGGAGTTTTCACGGGCTACGAGCAGTACTTC
CASSLGVFTGYEQYF
>TRBV10-3|.|14|TRBJ2-1|few
TGTGCCATCAGTGAGTCGATCGATCGGGATGAGCAGTTCTTC
CAISESIDRDEQFF
>TRBV11-2|TRBD1|13|TRBJ1-1|.
TGTGCCAGCAGCCTTGACAGGGTAACTGAAGCTTTCTTT
CASSLDRVTEAFF
>TRBV4-1|TRBD2|15|TRBJ2-5|.
TGCGCCAGCAGCCTAGGCGGGGGGGCCGTAAAGACCCAGTACTTC
CASSLGGGAVKTQYF
>TRBV14|.|14|TRBJ1-3|.
TGTGCCAGCAGCCAGGACGGGTATCGGGACACCATATATTTT
CASSQDGYRDTIYF
>TRBV29-1|.|15|TRBJ1-2|.
TGCAGCGCACCGGATCGGGGAGGGAGGGACTATGGCTACACCTTC
CSAPDRGGRDYGYTF
>TRBV7-9|.|12|TRBJ1-5|.
TGTGCCAGCGGGGGAAGCAATCAGCCCCAGCATTTT
CASGGSNQPQHF
>TRBV6-1|TRBD2|16|TRBJ2-5|.
TGTGCCAGCAGTGAATTTACTAGCGGGAGGAAAGAGACCCAGTACTTC
CASSEFTSGRKETQYF
>TRBV18|.|15|TRBJ2-7|.
TGTGCCAGCTCAGCGGTGACAGGGACTTTCTACGAGCAGTACTTC
CASSAVTGTFYEQYF
>TRBV27|TRBD1|18|TRBJ2-6|.
TGTGCCAGCAGTTTAGAGGGACAGGGGGCGAGGGGGGCCAACGTCCTGACTTTC
CASSLEGQGARGANVLTF
>TRBV19|TRBD1|14|TRBJ1-4|.
TGTGCCAGTATGCGGAGGGGGCCGTGGGAAAAACTGTTTTTT
CASMRRGPWEKLFF
>TRBV5-4|.|13|TRBJ2-1|.
TGTGCCAGCAGCTTGGTGCCGAACAATGAGCAGTTCTTC
CASSLVPNNEQFF
>TRBV4-3|TRBD1|16|TRBJ1-2|.
TGCGCCAGCAGCCAAGATCGGGGCAGGGGGTTTTATGGCTACACCTTC
CASSQDRGRGFYGYTF
>TRBV5-1|TRBD1|14|TRBJ1-1|.
TGCGCCAGCAGCTCGGACAGGGGGCAGGCTGAAGCTTTCTTT
CASSSDRGQAEAFF
>TRBV13|.|17|TRBJ1-2|.
TGTGCCAGCAGCCTAGAGGGCCCGAACAAGAAGAACTATGGCTACACCTTC
CASSLEGPNKKNYGYTF
>TRBV11-1|TRBD2|13|TRBJ2-4|.
TGTGCCAGCAACCTAGCGGGAGAAAACATTCAGTACTTC
CASNLAGENIQYF
>TRBV5-1|.|15|TRBJ2-2|.
TGCGCCAGCAGCTTGGACGCTCCCCCCAACGGGGAGCTGTTTTTT
CASSLDAPPNGELFF
>TRBV28|.|14|TRBJ1-2|.
TGTGCCAGCAGTTTAACAGGGACTAACTATGGCTACACCTTC
CASSLTGTNYGYTF
>TRBV29-1|.|14|TRBJ2-5|.
TGCAGCGACTCTCATGGAAGAGTCCACGAGACCCAGTACTTC
CSDSHGRVHETQYF
>TRBV6-6|.|13|TRBJ2-7|few
TGTGCCAGCAGTTACTCGAGTTTGGACGAGCAGTACTTC
CASSYSSLDEQYF
>TRBV5-1|TRBD2|15|TRBJ2-3|.
TGCGCCAGCAGCGGATTGAGCGGGGGGACAGATACGCAGTATTTT
CASSGLSGGTDTQYF
>TRBV28|TRBD2|13|TRBJ2-5|.
TGTGCCAGCAGTATGGGACTACAAGAGACCCAGTACTTC
CASSMGLQETQYF
>TRBV2|.|13|TRBJ2-2|.
TGTGCCAGCAGTGCGCTTTCCACGGGGGAGCTGTTTTTT
CASSALSTGELFF
>TRBV9|.|16|TRBJ1-2|.
TGTGCCAGCAGCGTAGCTCGAGGGGGGCGTAACTATGGCTACACCTTC
CASSVARGGRNYGYTF
>TRBV28|.|15|TRBJ1-2|.
TGTGCCAGCAGTTTATTGCTCCTAACTAACTATGGCTACACCTTC
CASSLLLLTNYGYTF
>TRBV2|.|13|TRBJ1-3|few
TGTGCCAGCATTTCGGACGCTGGAAACACCATATATTTT
CASISDAGNTIYF
>TRBV7-3|.|17|TRBJ2-1|.
TGTGCCAGCAGCTTATGGGGCGCGGGCTCGACTTTTAATGAGCAGTTCTTC
CASSLWGAGSTFNEQFF
>TRBV15|.|15|TRBJ2-5|few
TGTGCCACCAGCAGAGATACATCCGACTGGGAGACCCAGTACTTC
CATSRDTSDWETQYF
>TRBV6-4|.|16|TRBJ2-1|.
TGTGCCAGCAGTGACTCGGAGACTAGCTCCTACAATGAGCAGTTCTTC
CASSDSETSSYNEQFF
>TRBV7-9|TRBD1|15|TRBJ1-6|.
TGTGCCAGCAGCCCTCAGGGACAGTTGTTTTCACCCCTCCACTTT
CASSPQGQLFSPLHF
>TRBV5-4|.|14|TRBJ2-1|.
TGTGCCAGCAGCATTTCCGGGCGATACAATGAGCAGTTCTTC
CASSISGRYNEQFF
>TRBV6-1|.|17|TRBJ2-5|.
TGTGCCAGCAGTGAATCCTGGTCGGGGGACGGGGAAGAGACCCAGTACTTC
CASSESWSGDGEETQYF
>TRBV11-3|TRBD1|15|TRBJ2-5|.
TGTGCCAGCAGCCTACCACGTCAGGGGGCGGGTGAGCAGTACTTC
CASSLPRQGAGEQYF
>TRBV2|TRBD1|15|TRBJ2-7|.
TGTGCCAGCGCTACCGGGACAGATAATCTCGACGAGCAGTACTTC
CASATGTDNLDEQYF
>TRBV19|.|12|TRBJ2-2|.
TGTGCCAGTAGTATAGGGCCCGGGGAGCTGTTTTTT
CASSIGPGELFF
>TRBV7-2|.|14|TRBJ1-1|.
TGTGCCAGCAGCTTCCAGGGGACGGACACTGAAGCTTTCTTT
CASSFQGTDTEAFF
>TRBV18|.|13|TRBJ2-7|.
TGTGCCAGCTCACCGGCCAAGGGGTACGAGCAGTACTTC
CASSPAKGYEQYF
>TRBV7-2|.|15|TRBJ2-3|.
TGTGCCAGCAGCTTTCGAGCCGCAGTCACAGATACGCAGTATTTT
CASSFRAAVTDTQYF
>TRBV28|.|12|TRBJ1-2|.
TGTGCCAGCGGACAGCCTTACTATGGCTACACCTTC
CASGQPYYGYTF
>TRBV7-9|.|13|TRBJ2-5|.
TGTGCCAGCAGTTTATCGGACCGAGAGACCCAGTACTTC
CASSLSDRETQYF
>TRBV19|.|15|TRBJ1-3|.
TGTGCCAGTAGTATAGTCGGGACACCTGGAAACACCATATATTTT
CASSIVGTPGNTIYF
>TRBV7-6|.|13|TRBJ1-5|.
TGTGCCAGCAGCTTAGGGGGGGGTCAGCCCCAGCATTTT
CASSLGGGQPQHF
>TRBV4-2|TRBD2|15|TRBJ2-7|once
TGTGCCAGCAGCCAAGAGGCGGGGGGACCCTACGAGCAGTACTTC
CASSQEAGGPYEQYF
>TRBV27|.|14|TRBJ2-2|.
TGTGCCAGCAGCCCATGGGTAAACACCGGGGAGCTGTTTTTT
CASSPWVNTGELFF